Below, 31 T cell receptor beta chains from the same sample are listed, as sequenced in a study of Ad26.COV2.S vaccination and SARS-CoV-2 variants. Sequencing used immunoSEQ multiplex PCR; TCRdb keeps in-frame clones, though not all of them. The sample lists about 390,000 clones; about 90% were seen once. The treatment is: 15 to 20 received Ad26.COV2.S at low or high dose, single or two shots; 5 received placebo; per-sample allocation not given. Sampling happened 63 days after the first vaccine or placebo injection. The sample consisted of peripheral blood, taken in a trial of Ad26.COV2.S vaccine versus placebo. The receptors stem from a person aged 18 to 59 who received the Ad26.COV2.S COVID-19 vaccine or a placebo.

Here the CDR3 DNA reads TGCGCCAGCAGTCCAGCGGTAGCGGGGGTCACAGATACGCAGTATTTT. Its protein is CASSPAVAGVTDTQYF. The chain couples TRBV5-1 to TRBJ2-3; 9 nucleotides line up with TRBD2. This CDR3 contains 16 residues. V was pared by 5 bases and J by 2 bases, with 9 bases of the junction left unmatched. Germline V gene data show CDR1 as SGHRS and CDR2 as YFSETQ.

The chain links TRBV9 to TRBJ2-3, with D maybe TRBD2 (5 bases). The V gene's germline CDR1 is SGDLS and CDR2 YYNGEE. Trimming removed 0 bases at V and 3 bases at J, with 11 bases between. The CDR3 is 15 amino acids. The CDR3 region has the DNA TGTGCCAGCAGCGTAGATCCTCGGGGAACAGATACGCAGTATTTT. Protein sequence: CASSVDPRGTDTQYF.

The rearrangement links TRBV9 to TRBJ2-7; 9 nucleotides agree with TRBD2. This CDR3 is 16 amino acids long. The junction had 8 bases not matched to a gene; V was cut back by 3 bases and J by 1 base. CDR1 and CDR2 (germline): SGDLS, YYNGEE. CDR3 region: CASSGGTSLFSYEQYF. The DNA of the CDR3 is TGTGCCAGCAGCGGGGGGACTAGCCTCTTTTCCTACGAGCAGTACTTC.

V and J are TRBV7-8 and TRBJ1-2; the D gene is possibly TRBD1 (5 bases). Trimming cost V 1 base and J 8 bases, with 14 bases left between them. CDR3 length: 14 residues. The V gene's germline CDR1 is SGHVS and CDR2 FQNEAQ. As DNA, the CDR3 is TGTGCCAGCAGCTTAGGCGGGACCCGATCGGGCTACACCTTC. Protein sequence: CASSLGGTRSGYTF. Combining the CDR3 with reference TRBV7-8 and TRBJ1-2 gives the whole variable domain GAGVSQSPRYKVAKRGQDVALRCDPISGHVSLFWYQQALGQGPEFLTYFQNEAQLDKSGLPSDRFFAERPEGSVSTLKIQRTQQEDSAVYLCASSLGGTRSGYTFGSGTRLTVV.

The chain combines TRBV18 with TRBJ2-7; the D gene is possibly TRBD1 (7 bases). The V end was cut by 3 bases, the J end by 3 bases, with 15 bases between. The V gene's germline CDR1 is KGHSH and CDR2 LQKENI. This CDR3 is 15 amino acids long. Here the CDR3 DNA reads TGTGCCAGCTCACCGGGGCGGGACAGCCACTACGAGCAGTACTTC. Translated: CASSPGRDSHYEQYF. The complete variable domain, with remaining parts taken from reference TRBV18 and TRBJ2-7, reads NAGVMQNPRHLVRRRGQEARLRCSPMKGHSHVYWYRQLPEEGLKFMVYLQKENIIDESGMPKERFSAEFPKEGPSILRIQQVVRGDSAAYFCASSPGRDSHYEQYFGPGTRLTVT.

This clone showed up just once. The chain recombines TRBV19 with TRBJ2-2, with 8 nucleotides matching TRBD2. V lost 5 bases, J lost 0 bases, and 5 bases stayed unmatched. Germline CDR1 and CDR2: LNHDA and SQIVND (reference sequence). The CDR3 length is 16 residues. The chain's CDR3 is CASSPGGGTNTGELFF. The CDR3 nucleotides read TGTGCCAGTAGTCCTGGCGGGGGGACGAACACCGGGGAGCTGTTTTTT.

The chain carries TRBV5-1 and TRBJ2-2, with D unclear. Germline assignment: CDR1 SGHRS and CDR2 YFSETQ. The CDR3 has 16 amino acids. Deletions cut 0 bases from V and 1 base from J, with 10 bases between. CDR3 sequence (DNA): TGCGCCAGCAGCTTGGTGGGGATAGTGAACACCGGGGAGCTGTTTTTT. Residues: CASSLVGIVNTGELFF.

The chain carries TRBV29-1 and TRBJ2-7; D is possibly TRBD2 (7 bases). CDR3 size: 14 residues. Germline V gene data show CDR1 as SQVTM and CDR2 as ANQGSEA. V was trimmed by 2 bases and J by 1 base, leaving 12 bases between them. CDR3 loop: CSVELGGPSYEQYF. The CDR3 nucleotides read TGCAGCGTTGAACTCGGGGGGCCGTCCTACGAGCAGTACTTC.

The chain uses TRBV27 and TRBJ2-6; D possibly uses TRBD1 or TRBD2 (6 bases each). The CDR3 contains 15 residues. The V and J ends lost 2 bases and 2 bases respectively, with 7 bases between them. Per germline, CDR1 MNHEY and CDR2 SMNVEV (reference sequence). CDR3 DNA sequence: TGTGCCAGCAGTTTACGGGGGCCTGGGGCCAACGTCCTGACTTTC. Amino acids: CASSLRGPGANVLTF.

V usage is TRBV10-2 and J usage is TRBJ2-3; 10 nucleotides agree with TRBD2. The CDR3 totals 15 residues. Germline values: CDR1 WSHSY, CDR2 SAAADI. V lost 1 base, J lost 3 bases, and 1 base stayed unmatched. CDR3 residues: CASSELAGGTDTQYF. The CDR3 bases are TGCGCCAGCAGTGAGTTAGCGGGGGGTACAGATACGCAGTATTTT.

J is TRBJ2-1 and V is TRBV9; D remains ambiguous. CDR1 SGDLS and CDR2 YYNGEE come from the germline V gene. Trimming took off 0 bases at V and 12 bases at J, with 10 bases between the two ends. This CDR3 comprises 12 residues. Here the CDR3 DNA reads TGTGCCAGCAGCGTAGGGGGTTCCGGGCAGTTCTTC. Translation: CASSVGGSGQFF.

This clone appeared a single time. The chain carries TRBV7-8 and TRBJ1-1; D unclear. V was pared by 5 bases and J by 3 bases, with 7 bases between. This CDR3 has 12 amino acids. Germline V gene sequence: CDR1 SGHVS, CDR2 FQNEAQ. The CDR3 sequence: CASSPWDTEAFF. The CDR3, as DNA: TGTGCCAGCAGCCCCTGGGACACTGAAGCTTTCTTT.

This clone was observed a single time. This chain joins TRBV7-9 and TRBJ2-5; D gene ambiguous. The CDR3 runs to 15 residues. V was trimmed by 3 bases and J by 0 bases, leaving 11 bases between them. Germline CDR1 and CDR2: SEHNR and FQNEAQ (reference sequence). The CDR3: CASSFIVRDQETQYF. CDR3 in DNA: TGTGCCAGCAGCTTCATCGTGCGTGACCAAGAGACCCAGTACTTC.

The rearrangement joins TRBV28 to TRBJ1-2; 9 bases are shared with TRBD1. The CDR3 consists of 16 residues. The ends lost 4 bases at V and 5 bases at J; junction bases unmatched: 11. The germline V gene has CDR1 MDHEN and CDR2 SYDVKM. The CDR3 DNA sequence: TGTGCCAGCAGTTCATACCGGGACAGGGCCCAGTATGGCTACACCTTC. Its translation: CASSSYRDRAQYGYTF.

The chain is built from TRBV3-1 (or the pseudogene TRBV3-2) and TRBJ2-2; D tentatively reads TRBD1 or TRBD2 (5 bases each). This CDR3 contains 18 residues. Germline V lookup: CDR1 LGHDT, CDR2 YNNKEL (reference sequence). The ends were cut back, 0 bases at V and 0 bases at J, with 14 bases in the middle. In DNA form, the CDR3 reads TGTGCCAGCAGCCAAGAAATCTGGGGGTCCTCGAACACCGGGGAGCTGTTTTTT. This codes for CASSQEIWGSSNTGELFF.

The V call is TRBV3-1 (or the pseudogene TRBV3-2), the J call TRBJ2-5; 7 bases match TRBD2. The junction had 6 bases not matched to a gene; V was cut back by 4 bases and J by 1 base. Germline V gene sequence: CDR1 LGHDT, CDR2 YNNKEL (reference sequence). CDR3 length: 15 amino acids. The CDR3 DNA is TGTGCCAGCAGCCCCAGTGCGGGAGCCCAAGAGACCCAGTACTTC. As protein: CASSPSAGAQETQYF.

This chain uses TRBV4-1 with TRBJ2-5; 7 bases are a match to TRBD2. Germline-derived CDR1 and CDR2 are MGHRA and YSYEKL. Trimming removed 5 bases from V and 2 bases from J; junction bases left unmatched: 11. This CDR3 is built from 16 residues. The CDR3 DNA follows: TGCGCCAGCAGCTTCTCCTGGGGGGGAAATCAAGAGACCCAGTACTTC. Translation gives CASSFSWGGNQETQYF.

V gene TRBV14 combines with J gene TRBJ2-2, with 10 nucleotides matching TRBD1. The CDR3 has 15 amino acids. In germline, CDR1 is SGHDN, CDR2 FVKESK. After removal of 6 bases from V and 2 bases from J, the junction contained 3 bases not matched to a gene. The DNA of the CDR3 is TGTGCCAGCAGGTCGACAGGGGGCAACACCGGGGAGCTGTTTTTT. It encodes CASRSTGGNTGELFF.

The chain joins TRBV5-6 to TRBJ2-7, with 12 bases fitting TRBD1. Trimming cost V 0 bases and J 4 bases; bases outside gene matches: 11. From germline, CDR1 is SGHDT and CDR2 YYEEEE. CDR3 size: 18 residues. The chain's CDR3 is CASSLVLWDRGRRYEQYF. The CDR3 DNA reads as TGTGCCAGCAGCTTGGTTTTATGGGACAGGGGGCGAAGGTACGAGCAGTACTTC.

This sequence joins TRBV5-1 and TRBJ1-5; D is unresolved. Trimming left V 5 bases short and J 7 bases short, with 10 bases between. The CDR3 is 12 amino acids. Germline CDR1 SGHRS, CDR2 YFSETQ. DNA for the CDR3: TGCGCCAGCAGACCCCTGCGGCAGCCCCAGCATTTT. Amino acids: CASRPLRQPQHF.

This clone was found once. CDR3 residues: CASSYLRSTDTQYF. CDR3 bases: TGCGCCAGCAGCTACCTTAGGAGCACAGATACGCAGTATTTT. The rearrangement links TRBV5-1 to TRBJ2-3; D is unclear. Looked up from germline, CDR1 is SGHRS and CDR2 is YFSETQ. V was trimmed by 3 bases and J by 0 bases, leaving 8 bases between them. The CDR3 length is 14 residues.

V usage is TRBV19 and J usage is TRBJ1-2, with a tentative D call TRBD1 (5 bases). With 5 bases removed from V and 3 bases from J, the gap between germline ends came to 16 bases. Per the germline V gene, CDR1 is LNHDA and CDR2 is SQIVND (reference sequence). The CDR3 spans 15 residues. The CDR3: CASSAIQEGDYGYTF. Here the CDR3 DNA reads TGTGCCAGTAGTGCTATACAGGAAGGGGACTATGGCTACACCTTC. Complete variable domain (other parts from reference TRBV19 and TRBJ1-2): DGGITQSPKYLFRKEGQNVTLSCEQNLNHDAMYWYRQDPGQGLRLIYYSQIVNDFQKGDIAEGYSVSREKKESFPLTVTSAQKNPTAFYLCASSAIQEGDYGYTFGSGTRLTVV.

The chain employs TRBV9 and TRBJ2-5; the D gene could be TRBD1 or TRBD2 (5 bases each). The V end was cut by 2 bases, the J end by 3 bases, with 11 bases between. This CDR3 has 14 residues. The germline V gene encodes CDR1 SGDLS and CDR2 YYNGEE. CDR3 in DNA: TGTGCCAGCAGCGTTGGGACGAAGAAAGAGACCCAGTACTTC. Residues: CASSVGTKKETQYF.

The chain carries TRBV14 and TRBJ2-7; D is perhaps TRBD1 or TRBD2 (5 bases each). This CDR3 is built from 14 residues. Germline CDR1 is SGHDN and CDR2 is FVKESK. Between the trimmed V and J ends, which lost 4 bases and 2 bases, there was a span of 12 bases. This CDR3 is CASSPGTTAYEQYF. The CDR3 coding sequence is TGTGCCAGCAGCCCTGGGACCACGGCCTACGAGCAGTACTTC.

V gene TRBV7-2 combines with J gene TRBJ2-2; D is perhaps TRBD2 (6 bases). The CDR3 has 15 residues. Trimming cost V 5 bases and J 3 bases, with 13 bases left between them. Germline V gene lookup returns CDR1 SGHTA and CDR2 FQGNSA. CDR3 in DNA: TGTGCCAGCAGCCCATATAGCGGACACACCGGGGAGCTGTTTTTT. Translated, it gives CASSPYSGHTGELFF.

The chain links TRBV19 to TRBJ1-2, with 7 positions matching TRBD1. Germline V gene data show CDR1 as LNHDA and CDR2 as SQIVND (reference sequence). The ends lost 6 bases at V and 4 bases at J; junction bases unmatched: 8. The CDR3 contains 14 residues. The CDR3 protein is CASSDREFGYGYTF. CDR3 bases: TGTGCCAGTAGCGACAGGGAGTTTGGCTATGGCTACACCTTC.

This clone was recorded once. This chain joins TRBV9 and TRBJ1-2; D unclear. CDR1 is SGDLS, CDR2 YYNGEE, per germline. This CDR3 region has 15 residues. The ends were cut back, 0 bases at V and 1 base at J, with 10 bases in the middle. As DNA, the CDR3 is TGTGCCAGCAGCGTAGGAGGGCCCGATAACTATGGCTACACCTTC. It translates to CASSVGGPDNYGYTF.

Remarks on this clone: Other DNA variants within this sample encode the same CDR3. The V and J genes are TRBV19 and TRBJ1-5; D uncertain. V lost 5 bases, J lost 2 bases, and 7 bases lay in between. Germline values: CDR1 LNHDA, CDR2 SQIVND (reference sequence). CDR3 length: 13 residues. The CDR3 is CASSVGGNQPQHF. The CDR3 DNA follows: TGTGCCAGTAGTGTGGGCGGCAATCAGCCCCAGCATTTT.

J is TRBJ2-3 and V is TRBV9, with D possibly being TRBD1 (5 bases). The CDR3 length is 14 residues. Trimming stripped 4 bases from V and 0 bases from J, with 9 bases between. CDR1 SGDLS and CDR2 YYNGEE come from the germline V gene. The CDR3 region is CASSRQISTDTQYF. In DNA, the CDR3 is TGTGCCAGCAGCAGACAGATTAGCACAGATACGCAGTATTTT. The whole variable domain, filled in from reference TRBV9 and TRBJ2-3, reads DSGVTQTPKHLITATGQRVTLRCSPRSGDLSVYWYQQSLDQGLQFLIQYYNGEERAKGNILERFSAQQFPDLHSELNLSSLELGDSALYFCASSRQISTDTQYFGPGTRLTVL.

The rearrangement links TRBV10-1 to TRBJ1-1, with no clear D. V shed 4 bases and J shed 1 base, with 7 bases lying between them. CDR3 length: 13 residues. CDR1 WNHNN and CDR2 SYGVQD come from the germline V gene (reference sequence). The CDR3 sequence is CASSVQRNTEAFF. The CDR3 bases are TGCGCCAGCAGTGTTCAGAGGAACACTGAAGCTTTCTTT.

The V call is TRBV7-9, the J call TRBJ2-3, with unresolved D. Germline V gene data show CDR1 as SEHNR and CDR2 as FQNEAQ (reference sequence). Deletions cut 3 bases from V and 2 bases from J, with 9 bases between. The CDR3 is made up of 14 amino acids. The CDR3 coding sequence is TGTGCCAGCAGCTTCGCTTCCTACACAGATACGCAGTATTTT. Amino acids: CASSFASYTDTQYF.